Here is one T cell receptor (beta chain) with its context. Its antigen is unidentified. The data are from a study of cytomegalovirus exposure and HLA in healthy donors. Germline CDR1 SGHRS, CDR2 YFSETQ. The CDR3 spans 14 residues. Trimming took off 0 bases at V and 9 bases at J, with 13 bases between the two ends. Researchers ran the PCR with 60 Vbeta and 13 Jbeta primers. TCRdb keeps only in-frame clones here, not all; method: immunoSEQ multiplex PCR. The sample has approximately 150,000 clones, less than 10% seen once; the top ten hold 1.5% to 2%. Findings and caveats of the study: In a later analysis, DRB1 alleles had the most associated TCRs; HLA-C alleles the fewest. Most of the TCR beta V segments (in an earlier analysis) were productive either about 87% or about 30% of the time.

The chain couples TRBV5-1 to TRBJ2-1; the D gene is possibly TRBD2 (5 bases). The clonotype comes from a male donor in good health and CMV-seronegative. Sequences were obtained from PBMCs. The DNA of the CDR3 is TGCGCCAGCAGCTTGGGGCAGGCGGGCGGTGAGCAGTTCTTC. Protein sequence: CASSLGQAGGEQFF.